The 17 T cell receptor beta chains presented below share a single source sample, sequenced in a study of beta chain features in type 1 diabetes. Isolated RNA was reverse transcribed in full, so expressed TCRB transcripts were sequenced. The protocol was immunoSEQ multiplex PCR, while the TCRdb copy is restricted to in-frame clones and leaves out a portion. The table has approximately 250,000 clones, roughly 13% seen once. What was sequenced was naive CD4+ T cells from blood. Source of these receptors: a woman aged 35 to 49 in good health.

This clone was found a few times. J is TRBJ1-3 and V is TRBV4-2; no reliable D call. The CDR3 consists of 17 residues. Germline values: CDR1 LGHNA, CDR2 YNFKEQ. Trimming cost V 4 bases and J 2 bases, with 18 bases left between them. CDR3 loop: CASSRTLRVTTGNTIYF. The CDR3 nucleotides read TGTGCCAGCAGCCGAACGCTGAGGGTAACAACTGGAAACACCATATATTTT.

CDR3 nucleotides: TGCGCCAGCAGCCAAGGTGAGGGGGCCGTTTCACCCCTCCACTTT. Its translation: CASSQGEGAVSPLHF. This rearrangement joins TRBV4-1 to TRBJ1-6, with 7 bases identical to TRBD1. Germline lookup yields CDR1 MGHRA and CDR2 YSYEKL. The CDR3 sequence is 15 residues long. With V trimmed by 1 base and J by 9 bases, 6 bases remained unmatched.

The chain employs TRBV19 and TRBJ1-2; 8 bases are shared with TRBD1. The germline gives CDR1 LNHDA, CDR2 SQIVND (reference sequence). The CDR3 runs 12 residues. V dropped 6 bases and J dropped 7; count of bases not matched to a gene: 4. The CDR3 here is CASRDRGGGYTF. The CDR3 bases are TGTGCCAGTAGAGACAGGGGAGGTGGCTACACCTTC. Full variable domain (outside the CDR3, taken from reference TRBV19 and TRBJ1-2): DGGITQSPKYLFRKEGQNVTLSCEQNLNHDAMYWYRQDPGQGLRLIYYSQIVNDFQKGDIAEGYSVSREKKESFPLTVTSAQKNPTAFYLCASRDRGGGYTFGSGTRLTVV.

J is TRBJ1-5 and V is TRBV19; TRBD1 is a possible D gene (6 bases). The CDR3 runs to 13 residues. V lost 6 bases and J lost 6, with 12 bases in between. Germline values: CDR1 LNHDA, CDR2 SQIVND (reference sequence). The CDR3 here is CASRIQGFQPQHF. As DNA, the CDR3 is TGTGCCAGTAGGATACAGGGATTTCAGCCCCAGCATTTT.

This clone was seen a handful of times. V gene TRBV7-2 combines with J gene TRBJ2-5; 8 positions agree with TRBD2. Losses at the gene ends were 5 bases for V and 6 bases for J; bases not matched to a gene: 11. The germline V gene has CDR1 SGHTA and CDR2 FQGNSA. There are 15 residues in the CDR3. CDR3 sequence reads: CASSPLFSGAKTQYF. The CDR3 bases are TGTGCCAGCAGCCCACTTTTTAGCGGGGCAAAGACCCAGTACTTC.

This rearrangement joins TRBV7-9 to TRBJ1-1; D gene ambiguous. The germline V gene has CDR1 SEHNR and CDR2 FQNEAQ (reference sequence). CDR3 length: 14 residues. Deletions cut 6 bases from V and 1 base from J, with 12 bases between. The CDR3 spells CASSLSGSNTEAFF. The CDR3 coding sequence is TGTGCCAGCAGTTTAAGCGGTTCGAACACTGAAGCTTTCTTT.

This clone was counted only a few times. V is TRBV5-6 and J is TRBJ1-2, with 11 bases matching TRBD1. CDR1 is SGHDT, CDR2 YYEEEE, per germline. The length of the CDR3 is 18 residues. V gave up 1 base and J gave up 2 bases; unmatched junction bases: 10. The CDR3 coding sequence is TGTGCCAGCAGCTTGAGGGGACAGGGGGATTTGGGGAACTATGGCTACACCTTC. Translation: CASSLRGQGDLGNYGYTF.

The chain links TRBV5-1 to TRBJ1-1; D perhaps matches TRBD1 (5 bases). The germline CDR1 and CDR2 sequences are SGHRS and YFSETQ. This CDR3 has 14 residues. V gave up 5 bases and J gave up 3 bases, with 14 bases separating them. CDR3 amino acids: CASRQVQGYTEAFF. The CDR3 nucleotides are TGCGCCAGCAGGCAAGTCCAGGGCTACACTGAAGCTTTCTTT. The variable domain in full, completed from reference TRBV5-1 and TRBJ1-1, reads KAGVTQTPRYLIKTRGQQVTLSCSPISGHRSVSWYQQTPGQGLQFLFEYFSETQRNKGNFPGRFSGRQFSNSRSEMNVSTLELGDSALYLCASRQVQGYTEAFFGQGTRLTVV.

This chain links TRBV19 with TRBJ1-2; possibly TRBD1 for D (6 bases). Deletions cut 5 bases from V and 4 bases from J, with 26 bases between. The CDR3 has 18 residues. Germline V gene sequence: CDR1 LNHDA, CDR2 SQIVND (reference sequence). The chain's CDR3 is CASSAFRDTFSTPYGYTF. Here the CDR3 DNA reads TGTGCCAGTAGTGCATTCCGGGACACTTTCAGCACTCCCTATGGCTACACCTTC.

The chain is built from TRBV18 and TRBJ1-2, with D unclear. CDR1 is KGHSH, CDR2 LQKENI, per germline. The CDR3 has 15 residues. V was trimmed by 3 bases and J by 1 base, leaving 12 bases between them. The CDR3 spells CASSPGTADNYGYTF. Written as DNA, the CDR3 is TGTGCCAGCTCACCTGGCACAGCCGATAACTATGGCTACACCTTC.

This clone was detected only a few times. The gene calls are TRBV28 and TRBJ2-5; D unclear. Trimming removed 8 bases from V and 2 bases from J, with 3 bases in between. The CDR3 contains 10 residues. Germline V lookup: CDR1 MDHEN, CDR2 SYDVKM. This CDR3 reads CASRQETQYF. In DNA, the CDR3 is TGTGCCAGCCGGCAAGAGACCCAGTACTTC.

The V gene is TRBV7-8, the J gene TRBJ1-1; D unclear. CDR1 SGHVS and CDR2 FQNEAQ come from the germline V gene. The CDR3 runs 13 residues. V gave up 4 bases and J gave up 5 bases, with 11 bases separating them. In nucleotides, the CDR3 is TGTGCCAGCAGCTCCGCAGTGTTTACTGAAGCTTTCTTT. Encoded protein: CASSSAVFTEAFF. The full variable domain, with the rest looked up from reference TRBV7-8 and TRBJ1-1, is GAGVSQSPRYKVAKRGQDVALRCDPISGHVSLFWYQQALGQGPEFLTYFQNEAQLDKSGLPSDRFFAERPEGSVSTLKIQRTQQEDSAVYLCASSSAVFTEAFFGQGTRLTVV.

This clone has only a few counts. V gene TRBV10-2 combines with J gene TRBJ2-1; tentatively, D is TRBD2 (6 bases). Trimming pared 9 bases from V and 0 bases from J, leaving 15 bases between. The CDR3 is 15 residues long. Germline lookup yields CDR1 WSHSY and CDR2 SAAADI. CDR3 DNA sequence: TGCGCCAGGGGGAGCGGGCGGAGCTCCTACAATGAGCAGTTCTTC. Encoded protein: CARGSGRSSYNEQFF.

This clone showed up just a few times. The CDR3 DNA reads TGCGCCAGCAGCCCCTCGGGCTCCTATAATTCACCCCTCCACTTT. Its protein product is CASSPSGSYNSPLHF. This chain joins TRBV4-1 and TRBJ1-6; D not resolved. Germline values: CDR1 MGHRA, CDR2 YSYEKL. V was cut by 4 bases and J by 0 bases, with 7 bases left in between. This CDR3 has 15 residues.

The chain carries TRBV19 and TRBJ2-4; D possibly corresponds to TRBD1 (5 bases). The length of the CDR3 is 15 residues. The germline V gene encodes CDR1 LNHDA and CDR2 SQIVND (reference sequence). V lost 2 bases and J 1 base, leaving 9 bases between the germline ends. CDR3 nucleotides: TGTGCCAGTAGTATATGGGGCAACGCCAAAAACATTCAGTACTTC. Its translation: CASSIWGNAKNIQYF.

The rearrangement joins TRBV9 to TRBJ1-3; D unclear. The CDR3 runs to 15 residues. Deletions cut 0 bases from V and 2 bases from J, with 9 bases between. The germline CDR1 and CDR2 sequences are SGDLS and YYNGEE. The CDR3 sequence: CASSVDGSTGNTIYF. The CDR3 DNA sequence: TGTGCCAGCAGCGTAGACGGTTCAACTGGAAACACCATATATTTT.

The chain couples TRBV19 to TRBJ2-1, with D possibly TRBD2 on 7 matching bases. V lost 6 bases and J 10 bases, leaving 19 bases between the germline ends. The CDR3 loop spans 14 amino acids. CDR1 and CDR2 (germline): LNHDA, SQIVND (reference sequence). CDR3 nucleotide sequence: TGTGCCAGTAGCAACCCCGGCGGGGGCGGGGAGCAGTTCTTC. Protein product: CASSNPGGGGEQFF.